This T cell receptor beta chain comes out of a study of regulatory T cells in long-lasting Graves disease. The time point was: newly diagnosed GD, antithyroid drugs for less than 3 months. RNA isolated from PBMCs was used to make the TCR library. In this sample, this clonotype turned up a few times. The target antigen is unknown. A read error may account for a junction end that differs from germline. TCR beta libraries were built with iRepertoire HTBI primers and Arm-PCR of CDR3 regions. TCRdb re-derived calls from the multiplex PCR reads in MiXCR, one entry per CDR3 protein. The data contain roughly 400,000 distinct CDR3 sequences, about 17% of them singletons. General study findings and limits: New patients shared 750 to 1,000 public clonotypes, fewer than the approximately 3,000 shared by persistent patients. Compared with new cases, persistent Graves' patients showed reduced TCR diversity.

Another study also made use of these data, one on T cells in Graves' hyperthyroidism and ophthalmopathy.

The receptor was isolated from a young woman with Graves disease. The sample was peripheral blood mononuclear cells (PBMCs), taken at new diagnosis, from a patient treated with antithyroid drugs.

CDR3 amino acids: CACSSSRDNEQFF. The CDR3 DNA reads as TGTGCCTGCAGTTCCTCCCGGGACAATGAGCAGTTCTTC. The V and J genes are TRBV12-3 or TRBV12-4 and TRBJ2-1, with D unclear. This CDR3 is built from 13 residues.